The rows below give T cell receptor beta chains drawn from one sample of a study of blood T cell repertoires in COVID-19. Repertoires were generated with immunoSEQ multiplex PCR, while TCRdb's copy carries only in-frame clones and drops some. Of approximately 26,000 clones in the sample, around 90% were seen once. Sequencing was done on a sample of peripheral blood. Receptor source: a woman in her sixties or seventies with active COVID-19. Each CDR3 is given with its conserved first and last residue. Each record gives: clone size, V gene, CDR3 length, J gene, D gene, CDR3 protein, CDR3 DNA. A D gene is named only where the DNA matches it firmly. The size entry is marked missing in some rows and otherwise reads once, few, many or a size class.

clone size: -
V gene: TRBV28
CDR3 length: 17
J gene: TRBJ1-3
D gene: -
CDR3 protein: CASSSLSGGKPDGTIYF
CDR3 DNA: TGTGCCAGCAGTTCCCTATCGGGGGGCAAACCAGACGGGACCATATATTTT

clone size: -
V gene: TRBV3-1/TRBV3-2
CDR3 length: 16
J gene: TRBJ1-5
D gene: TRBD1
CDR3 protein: CASSQGGTGLNQPQHF
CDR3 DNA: TGTGCCAGCAGCCAAGGCGGGACAGGCCTCAATCAGCCCCAGCATTTT

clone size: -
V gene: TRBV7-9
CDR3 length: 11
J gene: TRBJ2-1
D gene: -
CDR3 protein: CASSNVIGEFF
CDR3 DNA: TGTGCCAGCAGCAACGTGATAGGGGAGTTCTTC

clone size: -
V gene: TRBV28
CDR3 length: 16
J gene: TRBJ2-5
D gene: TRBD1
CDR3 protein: CASSSSGAGGRETQYF
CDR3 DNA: TGTGCCAGCAGTTCCTCCGGGGCAGGGGGCCGGGAGACCCAGTACTTC

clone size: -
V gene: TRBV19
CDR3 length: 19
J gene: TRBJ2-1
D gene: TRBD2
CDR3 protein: CASSIPLYYGLAVASEQFF
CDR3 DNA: TGTGCCAGTAGTATCCCCCTCTATTACGGACTAGCGGTAGCGAGTGAGCAGTTCTTC

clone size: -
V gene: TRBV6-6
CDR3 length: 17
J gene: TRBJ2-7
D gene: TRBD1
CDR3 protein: CASSPLLRGTEAYEQYF
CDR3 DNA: TGTGCCAGCAGTCCCCTACTGAGGGGGACAGAAGCCTACGAGCAGTACTTC

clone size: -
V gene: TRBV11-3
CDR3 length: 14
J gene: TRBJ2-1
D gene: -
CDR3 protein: CASSFSLTNNEQFF
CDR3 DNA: TGTGCCAGCAGCTTTTCGCTAACTAACAATGAGCAGTTCTTC

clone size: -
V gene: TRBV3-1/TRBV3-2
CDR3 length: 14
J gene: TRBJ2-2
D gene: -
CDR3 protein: CASSRLSGTGELFF
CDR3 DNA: TGTGCCAGCAGCCGCCTTTCAGGGACCGGGGAGCTGTTTTTT

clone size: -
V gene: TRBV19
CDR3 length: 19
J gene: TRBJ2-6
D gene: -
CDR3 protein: CASSIRAGFESAGANVLTF
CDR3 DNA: TGTGCCAGTAGTATACGTGCAGGGTTTGAGTCCGCTGGGGCCAACGTCCTGACTTTC

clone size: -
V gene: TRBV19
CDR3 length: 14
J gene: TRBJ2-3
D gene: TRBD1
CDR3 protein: CASSRDRGPDTQYF
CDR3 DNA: TGTGCCAGTTCCCGGGACAGGGGACCAGATACGCAGTATTTT

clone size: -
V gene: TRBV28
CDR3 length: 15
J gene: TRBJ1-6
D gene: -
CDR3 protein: CASTGGTSRNSPLHF
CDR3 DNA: TGTGCCAGCACGGGGGGGACATCGCGTAATTCACCCCTCCACTTT

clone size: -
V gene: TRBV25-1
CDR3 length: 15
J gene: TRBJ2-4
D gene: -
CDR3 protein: CASSEPGGTKNIQYF
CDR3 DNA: TGTGCCAGCAGTGAACCCGGAGGAACCAAAAACATTCAGTACTTC

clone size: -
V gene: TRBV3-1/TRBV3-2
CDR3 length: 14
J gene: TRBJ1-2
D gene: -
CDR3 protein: CASSHEDRNYGYTF
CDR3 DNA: TGTGCCAGCAGCCATGAAGACAGGAACTATGGCTACACCTTC

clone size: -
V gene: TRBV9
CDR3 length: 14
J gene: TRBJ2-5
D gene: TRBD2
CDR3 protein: CASSVGAGGETQYF
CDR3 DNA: TGTGCCAGCAGCGTAGGAGCGGGAGGGGAGACCCAGTACTTC

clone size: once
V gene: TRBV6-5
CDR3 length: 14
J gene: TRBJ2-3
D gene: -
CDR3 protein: CAMAEGPSLDTQYF
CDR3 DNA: TGTGCCATGGCGGAGGGGCCCAGCCTTGATACGCAGTATTTT

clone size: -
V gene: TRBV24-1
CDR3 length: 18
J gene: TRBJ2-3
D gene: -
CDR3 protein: CATSEVPQAAPRTDTQYF
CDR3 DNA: TGTGCCACCAGCGAAGTCCCCCAAGCGGCACCACGCACAGATACGCAGTATTTT

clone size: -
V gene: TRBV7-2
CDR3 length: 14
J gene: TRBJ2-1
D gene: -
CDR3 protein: CASSLGSRGNEQFF
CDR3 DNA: TGTGCCAGCAGCTTAGGAAGCCGCGGGAATGAGCAGTTCTTC

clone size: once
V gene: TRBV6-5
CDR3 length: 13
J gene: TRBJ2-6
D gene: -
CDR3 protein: CAYLFGGANVLTF
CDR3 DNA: TGTGCCTACCTCTTCGGGGGGGCCAACGTCCTGACTTTC

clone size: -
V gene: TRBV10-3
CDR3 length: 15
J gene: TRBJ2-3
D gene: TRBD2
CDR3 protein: CAISGLAGGVDTQYF
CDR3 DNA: TGTGCCATCAGTGGTCTGGCGGGAGGTGTGGATACGCAGTATTTT

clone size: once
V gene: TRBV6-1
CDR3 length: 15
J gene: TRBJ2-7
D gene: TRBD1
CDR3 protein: CASSEAQGAPYEQYF
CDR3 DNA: TGTGCCAGCAGTGAAGCGCAGGGGGCTCCCTACGAGCAGTACTTC

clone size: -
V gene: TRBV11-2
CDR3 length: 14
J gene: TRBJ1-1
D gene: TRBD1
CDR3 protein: CASSYTQGSGEAFF
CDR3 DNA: TGTGCCAGCAGTTATACACAGGGGTCTGGTGAAGCTTTCTTT

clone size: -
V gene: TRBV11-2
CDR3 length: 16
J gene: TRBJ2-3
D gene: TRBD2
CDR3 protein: CASSSGRAGRVDTQYF
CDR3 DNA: TGTGCCAGCAGCTCCGGGAGGGCCGGTCGGGTAGATACGCAGTATTTT

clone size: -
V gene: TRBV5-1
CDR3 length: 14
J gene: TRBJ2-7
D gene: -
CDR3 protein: CASSPGISSYEQYF
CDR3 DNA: TGCGCCAGCAGCCCGGGGATTTCCTCCTACGAGCAGTACTTC

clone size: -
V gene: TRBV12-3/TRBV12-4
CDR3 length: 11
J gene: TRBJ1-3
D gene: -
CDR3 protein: CASSTQAAIYF
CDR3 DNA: TGTGCCAGCAGCACTCAAGCGGCCATATATTTT

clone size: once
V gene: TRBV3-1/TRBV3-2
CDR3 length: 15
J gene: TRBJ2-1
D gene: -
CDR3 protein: CASSQVLVASNEQFF
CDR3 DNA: TGTGCCAGCAGCCAAGTCCTCGTGGCCTCCAATGAGCAGTTCTTC

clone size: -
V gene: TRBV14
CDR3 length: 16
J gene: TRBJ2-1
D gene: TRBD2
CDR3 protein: CASSQGGLASYNEQFF
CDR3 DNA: TGTGCCAGCAGCCAAGGGGGACTAGCCTCCTACAATGAGCAGTTCTTC

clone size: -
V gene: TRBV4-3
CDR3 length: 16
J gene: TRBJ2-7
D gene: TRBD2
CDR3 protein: CASSLGLAGLSYEQYF
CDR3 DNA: TGCGCCAGCAGCCTGGGACTAGCGGGCCTCTCCTACGAGCAGTACTTC

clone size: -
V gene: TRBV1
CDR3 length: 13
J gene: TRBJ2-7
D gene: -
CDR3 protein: CTSSHGGSYEQYF
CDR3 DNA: TGCACCAGCAGCCACGGGGGCTCCTACGAGCAGTACTTC

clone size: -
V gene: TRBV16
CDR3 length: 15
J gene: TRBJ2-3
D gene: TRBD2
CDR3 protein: CASSRASGRMDTQYF
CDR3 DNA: TGTGCCAGCAGCCGAGCTAGCGGGAGAATGGATACGCAGTATTTT

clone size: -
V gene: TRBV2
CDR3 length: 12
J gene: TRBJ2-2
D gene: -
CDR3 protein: CASRVSDGELFF
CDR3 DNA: TGTGCCAGCAGGGTATCAGACGGGGAGCTGTTTTTT

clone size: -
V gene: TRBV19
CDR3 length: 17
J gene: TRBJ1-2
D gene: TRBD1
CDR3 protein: CASSRGSRGAAGYGYTF
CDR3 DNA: TGTGCCAGTAGTAGGGGATCCAGGGGGGCCGCCGGCTATGGCTACACCTTC

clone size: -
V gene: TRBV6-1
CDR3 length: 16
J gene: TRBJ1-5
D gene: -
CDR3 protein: CASSVEFSSSNQPQHF
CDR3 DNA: TGTGCCAGCAGTGTAGAGTTTTCCTCTAGCAATCAGCCCCAGCATTTT

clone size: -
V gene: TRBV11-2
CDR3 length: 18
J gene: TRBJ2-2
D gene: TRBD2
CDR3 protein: CASSSRYGLAVNTGELFF
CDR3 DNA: TGTGCCAGCAGCTCACGTTACGGACTAGCGGTTAACACCGGGGAGCTGTTTTTT

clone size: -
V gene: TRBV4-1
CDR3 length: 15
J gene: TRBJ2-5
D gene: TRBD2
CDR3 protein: CASSQGGAGEETQYF
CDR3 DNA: TGCGCCAGCAGCCAAGGGGGAGCGGGAGAAGAGACCCAGTACTTC

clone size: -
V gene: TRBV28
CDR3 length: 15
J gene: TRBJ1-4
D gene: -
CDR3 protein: CASTSEAFGGEKLFF
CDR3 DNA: TGTGCCAGCACCTCGGAGGCCTTCGGAGGTGAAAAACTGTTTTTT

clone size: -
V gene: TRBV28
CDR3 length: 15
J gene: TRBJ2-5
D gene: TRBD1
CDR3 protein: CASSGVGQGQETQYF
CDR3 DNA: TGTGCCAGCAGTGGTGTGGGACAGGGGCAAGAGACCCAGTACTTC

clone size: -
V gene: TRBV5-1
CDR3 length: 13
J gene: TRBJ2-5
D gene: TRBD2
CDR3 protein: CASSLAGGETQYF
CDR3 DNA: TGCGCCAGCAGCTTGGCGGGGGGGGAGACCCAGTACTTC

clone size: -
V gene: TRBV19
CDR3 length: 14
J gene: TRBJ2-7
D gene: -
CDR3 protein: CASSIGRNSYEQYF
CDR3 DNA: TGTGCCAGTAGTATAGGGCGGAACTCCTACGAGCAGTACTTC

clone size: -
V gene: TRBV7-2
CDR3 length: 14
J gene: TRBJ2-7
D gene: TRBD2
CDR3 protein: CASRRRSGNYEQYF
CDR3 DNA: TGTGCCAGCAGAAGACGTAGCGGGAACTACGAGCAGTACTTC

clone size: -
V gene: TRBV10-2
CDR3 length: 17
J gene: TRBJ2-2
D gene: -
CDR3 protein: CASSEQEGLLHSGELFF
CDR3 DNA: TGCGCCAGCAGTGAGCAGGAAGGACTTCTACACTCCGGGGAGCTGTTTTTT

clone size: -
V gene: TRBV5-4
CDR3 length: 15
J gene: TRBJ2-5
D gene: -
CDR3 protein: CASSPRGATAETQYF
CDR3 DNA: TGTGCCAGCAGCCCCAGGGGGGCGACGGCAGAGACCCAGTACTTC

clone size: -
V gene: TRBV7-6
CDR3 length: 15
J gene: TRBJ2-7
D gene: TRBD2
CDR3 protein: CASSLFGTSNYEQYF
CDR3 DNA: TGTGCCAGCAGCTTGTTCGGGACTAGCAACTACGAGCAGTACTTC

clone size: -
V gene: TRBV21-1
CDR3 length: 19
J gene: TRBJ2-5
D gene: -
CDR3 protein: CASTRRLAGILRVQETQYF
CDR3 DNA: TGTGCCAGCACCCGAAGACTAGCGGGAATCCTAAGGGTACAAGAGACCCAGTACTTC

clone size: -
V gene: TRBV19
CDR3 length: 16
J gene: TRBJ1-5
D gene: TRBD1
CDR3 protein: CASSTHRTGNNQPQHF
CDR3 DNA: TGTGCCAGTAGTACTCACCGGACAGGGAATAATCAGCCCCAGCATTTT

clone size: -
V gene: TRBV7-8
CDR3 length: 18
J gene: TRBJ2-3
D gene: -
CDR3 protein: CASSLWLRGGGSTDTQYF
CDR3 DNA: TGTGCCAGCAGCTTATGGCTCCGGGGTGGCGGGAGCACAGATACGCAGTATTTT

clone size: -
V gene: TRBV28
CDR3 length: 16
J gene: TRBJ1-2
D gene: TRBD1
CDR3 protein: CASSPTGTGKSYGYTF
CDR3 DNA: TGTGCCAGCAGTCCTACGGGGACAGGGAAGTCCTATGGCTACACCTTC